This T cell receptor beta chain is from a study of T-cell reconstitution after alpha-beta-depleted transplantation in children. The CDR3 is 13 amino acids. CDR1 and CDR2 (germline): SQVTM, ANQGSEA. V was cut by 4 bases and J by 1 base, with 9 bases left in between. This clonotype was seen at least ten times. Unique molecular identifiers were incorporated when the TCRbeta library was constructed. Each CDR3 protein is one row after TCRdb ran MiXCR on the PCR reads. The sample holds 250,000 to 300,000 distinct CDR3 sequences, 9.9% seen once. The chain has TRBV29-1 and TRBJ2-3; maybe TRBD1 (5 bases). The sequence came from a human donor who donated a stem cell graft to a child with SCID. Sequences were derived from PBMCs from the stem cell graft donor, sampled from the stem cell graft. The CDR3: CSVGGARTDTQYF. The CDR3 bases are TGCAGCGTTGGTGGGGCTCGCACAGATACGCAGTATTTT.